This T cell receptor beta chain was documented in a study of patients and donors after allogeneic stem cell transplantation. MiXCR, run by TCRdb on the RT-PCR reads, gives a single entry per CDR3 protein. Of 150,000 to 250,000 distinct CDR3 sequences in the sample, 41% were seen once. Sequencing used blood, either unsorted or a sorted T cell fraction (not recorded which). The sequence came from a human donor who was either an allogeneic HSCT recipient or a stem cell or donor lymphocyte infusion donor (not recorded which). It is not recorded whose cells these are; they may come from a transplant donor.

As DNA, the CDR3 is TGCAGTGCTATGGGCGGGGTGGTCAATCAGCCCCAGCATTTT. This codes for CSAMGGVVNQPQHF. The genes are TRBV20-1 and TRBJ1-5; D is undetermined. The CDR3 is 14 residues long. The V end lost 4 bases, the J end lost 3 bases, and 13 bases lay between the germline ends. Germline V gives CDR1 DFQATT, CDR2 SNEGSKA (reference sequence).